A selection of T cell receptor beta chains follows, all from one sample in a study of cytomegalovirus exposure and HLA in healthy donors. Clones were read by immunoSEQ multiplex PCR, and TCRdb kept only the in-frame ones, dropping some. The sample gives 100,000 to 150,000 clones, around 85% of which show up once; under 2% is in the top ten. Sequenced material: PBMCs. These TCRs come from a boy younger than 18 in good health and CMV-seronegative. CDR3s include the opening cysteine and the closing phenylalanine or tryptophan. A D gene is named only where the DNA matches it firmly. Some rows have no size entry. The others give once, few or many, or a class for an expanded clone.

size,length,D,J,V,DNA,CDR3
NA,15,TRBD2,TRBJ2-1,TRBV7-9,TGTGCCAGCAGACTTAGCGGGTGGGGAGAAGGTGAGCAGTTCTTC,CASRLSGWGEGEQFF
once,14,NA,TRBJ2-2,TRBV4-1,TGCGCCAGCAGCCAAAGAGGGCTTACCGGGGAGCTGTTTTTT,CASSQRGLTGELFF
few,15,TRBD1,TRBJ1-4,TRBV6-6,TGTGCCAGCAAGAATTGGGACAGGGAAGGGGAAAAACTGTTTTTT,CASKNWDREGEKLFF
NA,14,TRBD1,TRBJ1-1,TRBV19,TGTGCCAGTAGTGGGACAGCATTGAACACTGAAGCTTTCTTT,CASSGTALNTEAFF
NA,14,TRBD1,TRBJ2-7,TRBV6-1,TGTGCCAGCAGTGCGGGACAGGCCCTCTACGAGCAGTACTTC,CASSAGQALYEQYF
NA,16,NA,TRBJ2-3,TRBV5-1,TGCGCCAGCAAGCTAACGGGAGGGGGCCTCACAGATACGCAGTATTTT,CASKLTGGGLTDTQYF
NA,14,NA,TRBJ2-3,TRBV5-1,TGCGCCAGCAGCCCCCCGAGGGGGACAGATACGCAGTATTTT,CASSPPRGTDTQYF
NA,14,TRBD1,TRBJ1-2,TRBV7-2,TGTGCCAGCAGCCCCCGGGACAGGGACTATGGCTACCCCTTC,CASSPRDRDYGYPF
NA,16,TRBD2,TRBJ2-1,TRBV6-5,TGTGCCAGCAGTTACTCGGAACTAGCGAGCTACAATGAGCAGTTCTTC,CASSYSELASYNEQFF
NA,14,TRBD2,TRBJ2-1,TRBV29-1,TGCAGCGGATCCGGGACTAGCGGCAACAATGAGCAGTTCTTC,CSGSGTSGNNEQFF
NA,15,NA,TRBJ1-6,TRBV12-5,TGTGCTAGTGGTTTGGTAGACAGATTCAATTCACCCCTCCACTTT,CASGLVDRFNSPLHF
NA,13,NA,TRBJ2-1,TRBV30,TGTGCCTGGAGAGCCCGGTGGAGGAATGAGCAGTTCTTC,CAWRARWRNEQFF
NA,14,NA,TRBJ2-7,TRBV5-3,TGTGCCAGAAGCTTGGGGGGGGAAAGCTACGAGCAGTACTTC,CARSLGGESYEQYF
NA,16,NA,TRBJ2-5,TRBV5-4,TGTGCCAGCAGCTCCCCCTCAGGGGGGCTGGGAGAGACCCAGTACTTC,CASSSPSGGLGETQYF
NA,14,NA,TRBJ1-5,TRBV19,TGTGCCAGTAGCAGCGGGGCTAGCAATCAGCCCCAGCATTTT,CASSSGASNQPQHF
NA,18,TRBD2,TRBJ2-3,TRBV5-1,TGCGCCAGCAGCTTGGGACTAGCGGGGGGTGGCCCCACAGATACGCAGTATTTT,CASSLGLAGGGPTDTQYF
NA,13,NA,TRBJ1-1,TRBV7-9,TGTGCCAGCAGCTTAGTAGGGGGAGATGAAGCTTTCTTT,CASSLVGGDEAFF
NA,16,TRBD2,TRBJ2-2,TRBV7-3,TGTGCCAGCAGCACTAGCGGGGGGCCGGACACCGGGGAGCTGTTTTTT,CASSTSGGPDTGELFF
NA,14,TRBD2,TRBJ2-5,TRBV13,TGTGCCAGCAGCCGAGGGACTAGCGAAGAGACCCAGTACTTC,CASSRGTSEETQYF
NA,14,TRBD1,TRBJ2-5,TRBV9,TGTGCCAGCAGCGTAGCGACAGGGGAAGAGACCCAGTACTTC,CASSVATGEETQYF
NA,14,NA,TRBJ1-4,TRBV16,TGTGCCAGCAGCCAATACCGAGCCAATGAAAAACTGTTTTTT,CASSQYRANEKLFF
NA,16,TRBD1,TRBJ1-6,TRBV2,TGTGCCAGCAGTGTGGCAGGGGGCGAGTATAATTCACCCCTCCACTTT,CASSVAGGEYNSPLHF
NA,14,NA,TRBJ2-7,TRBV4-1,TGCGCCAGCAGCCGGGCGGGGCTCTCCTACGAGCAGTACTTC,CASSRAGLSYEQYF
NA,13,NA,TRBJ1-1,TRBV7-9,TGTTCCAGCAGCTTACGGAGTGAAAAGGCGGCTTTCTTT,CSSSLRSEKAAFF
NA,11,NA,TRBJ1-5,TRBV4-1,TGCGTCCGGACAGAAGACCAGCCCCAGCATTTT,CVRTEDQPQHF
NA,14,TRBD1,TRBJ2-5,TRBV5-4,TGTGCCAGCAGCTCCGCAAGGGGGCGAGAGACCCAGTACTTC,CASSSARGRETQYF
NA,14,NA,TRBJ1-1,TRBV4-3,TGCGCCAGCAGCCACTTAGGAGGGTACACTGAAGCTTTCTTT,CASSHLGGYTEAFF
few,16,NA,TRBJ2-7,TRBV7-3,TGTGCCAGCAGCTTAAGTCATGGCGGGCCGGTGTACGAGCAGTACTTC,CASSLSHGGPVYEQYF
NA,15,NA,TRBJ2-7,TRBV18,TGTGCCAGCTCATCTGGGACACCTATATTCTACGAGCAGTACTTC,CASSSGTPIFYEQYF
NA,15,NA,TRBJ1-3,TRBV9,TGTGCCAGCAGCGTAGTGGGGGGTACTGGAAACACCATATATTTT,CASSVVGGTGNTIYF
NA,14,NA,TRBJ1-5,TRBV19,TGTGCCAGTAGTATGGTGTCAGGCAATCAGCCCCAGCATTTT,CASSMVSGNQPQHF
NA,13,TRBD1,TRBJ1-2,TRBV5-4,TGTGCCAGCAGCTTGGAGGGGGCTTTTGGCTACACCTTC,CASSLEGAFGYTF
NA,15,TRBD1,TRBJ2-7,TRBV4-2,TGTGCCAGCAGCCCTCTTGGACAGGACTCCTACGAGCAGTACTTC,CASSPLGQDSYEQYF
NA,15,TRBD1,TRBJ1-5,TRBV2,TGTGCCAGCAGTGGGACAGGGGGCGCGTGGCAGCCCCAGCATTTT,CASSGTGGAWQPQHF
NA,15,TRBD2,TRBJ2-1,TRBV9,TGTGCCAGCAGGAAGGGGGGACTAGCGGACAATGAGCAGTTCTTC,CASRKGGLADNEQFF
NA,14,NA,TRBJ1-4,TRBV6-6,TGTGCCAGCAGTTACAGGCAGGGAGGTGAAAAACTGTTTTTT,CASSYRQGGEKLFF
NA,15,TRBD1,TRBJ2-7,TRBV30,TGTGCCTGGAGTGTACTCGGGACAGGGGGCAACGAGCAGTACTTC,CAWSVLGTGGNEQYF
few,12,NA,TRBJ1-1,TRBV29-1,TGCAGCGTTGACGGCGGGAGGGCTGAAGCTTTCTTT,CSVDGGRAEAFF
NA,14,TRBD2,TRBJ2-2,TRBV4-3,TGCGCCAGCAGCCGACTAGCGGGCACCGGGGAGCTGTTTTTT,CASSRLAGTGELFF
NA,14,NA,TRBJ2-1,TRBV30,TGTGCCTGGAGTGTACGACTAGATTACAATGAGCAGTTCTTC,CAWSVRLDYNEQFF
NA,12,NA,TRBJ2-7,TRBV25-1,TGTGCCAGCAGTGAATCCCCCCGCGAGCAGTACTTC,CASSESPREQYF
NA,17,NA,TRBJ1-5,TRBV11-1,TGTGCCAGCAGCTTAGCAACGGATGGGCAGGGCAATCAGCCCCAGCATTTT,CASSLATDGQGNQPQHF